One sample yielded the 7 T cell receptor beta chains listed below, sequenced in a study of identifying expanded T cells in peripheral blood. Sequenced by immunoSEQ multiplex PCR; TCRdb stores in-frame clones only, minus some. The table includes fewer than 80,000 clones, over 80% detected once. The specimen was blood. Source of these receptors: a person between 18 and 75 years old in good health.

This chain uses TRBV7-2 with TRBJ2-1; TRBD2 aligns across 8 bases. The J segment lost 7 bases and the V segment lost 2 bases, leaving 13 bases of the junction unmatched. From germline, CDR1 is SGHTA and CDR2 FQGNSA. CDR3 length: 17 amino acids. CDR3 loop: CASSLSWGGRTTNEQFF. In DNA form, the CDR3 reads TGTGCCAGCAGCTTAAGTTGGGGCGGGAGGACGACTAATGAGCAGTTCTTC. Looking up the rest from reference TRBV7-2 and TRBJ2-1 gives the full variable domain: GAGVSQSPSNKVTEKGKDVELRCDPISGHTALYWYRQSLGQGLEFLIYFQGNSAPDKSGLPSDRFSAERTGGSVSTLTIQRTQQEDSAVYLCASSLSWGGRTTNEQFFGPGTRLTVL.

The V and J genes are TRBV4-1 and TRBJ1-2, with D perhaps matching TRBD1 (6 bases). Trimming stripped 2 bases from V and 8 bases from J, with 15 bases between. The germline CDR1 and CDR2 sequences are MGHRA and YSYEKL. This CDR3 has 14 amino acids. The CDR3 spells CASSQNQGFQGYTF. The CDR3 DNA reads as TGCGCCAGCAGCCAAAACCAGGGGTTTCAGGGCTACACCTTC.

V usage is TRBV14 and J usage is TRBJ2-1; tentative D call: TRBD2 (5 bases). V was clipped by 2 bases and J by 5 bases, with 10 bases between them. The germline gives CDR1 SGHDN, CDR2 FVKESK. This CDR3 contains 14 residues. The CDR3 DNA sequence: TGTGCCAGCAGCCAACGGGGATCCAACAATGAGCAGTTCTTC. As protein: CASSQRGSNNEQFF. The full variable domain, its missing parts supplied by reference TRBV14 and TRBJ2-1, is EAGVTQFPSHSVIEKGQTVTLRCDPISGHDNLYWYRRVMGKEIKFLLHFVKESKQDESGMPNNRFLAERTGGTYSTLKVQPAELEDSGVYFCASSQRGSNNEQFFGPGTRLTVL.

The chain links TRBV11-2 to TRBJ2-7; 12 bases are shared with TRBD2. The CDR3 consists of 19 residues. Trimming cost V 0 bases and J 1 base; bases outside gene matches: 10. Looked up from germline, CDR1 is SGHAT and CDR2 is FQNNGV. CDR3: CASSLDFSSGGALSYEQYV. CDR3 nucleotide sequence: TGTGCCAGCAGCTTAGATTTTTCTAGCGGGGGGGCCCTTTCCTACGAGCAGTACGTC.

This sequence joins TRBV5-6 and TRBJ1-6; D possibly corresponds to TRBD1 (5 bases). V lost 5 bases, J lost 8 bases, and 26 bases lay in between. Per germline, CDR1 SGHDT and CDR2 YYEEEE. CDR3 size: 18 residues. Here the CDR3 DNA reads TGTGCCAGCAGTCTACTCATCCAATCTCAGGGTATGGATTCACCCCTCCACTTT. It encodes CASSLLIQSQGMDSPLHF.

This chain links TRBV2 with TRBJ2-5; D is undetermined. The J call is in doubt because the DNA end fits TRBJ2-7 better. Germline V gene data show CDR1 as SNHLY and CDR2 as FYNNEI. The CDR3 runs to 12 residues. CDR3 loop: CASSVLGGEQYF. CDR3 nucleotides: TGTGCCAGCAGTGTTCTAGGCGGCGAGCAGTACTTC.

The V and J genes are TRBV10-2 and TRBJ2-2, with 7 bases aligning to TRBD1. This CDR3 region has 12 residues. V lost 9 bases and J lost 5; bases outside the gene matches: 3. From germline, CDR1 is WSHSY and CDR2 SAAADI. The CDR3 nucleotides read TGCGCCAGTCAGACAGGGACCGGGGAGCTGTTTTTT. It codes for CASQTGTGELFF.